This T cell receptor beta chain was found in a study of T cell responses to AZD1222 COVID-19 vaccine. Some clones are missing from TCRdb's copy, which holds only in-frame ones; the method was immunoSEQ multiplex PCR. This sample has around 86,000 clones, with 90% found just once. Germline V CDR1 and CDR2: SGHRS, YFSETQ. V was clipped by 2 bases and J by 6 bases; unmatched bases: 11. CDR3 size: 17 residues. Sequencing used peripheral blood, obtained on day 0 of AZD1222 vaccination. This receptor was obtained from an adult in good health. This chain connects TRBV5-1 to TRBJ2-1, with TRBD2 matching 10 bases. CDR3 loop: CASSLDPSGGRGNEQFF. In DNA, the CDR3 is TGCGCCAGCAGCTTAGACCCTAGCGGGGGCCGGGGCAATGAGCAGTTCTTC.